The clone carrying this TCR beta chain was counted ten times or more. What it binds is unknown. This record comes from a study of neurological immune-mediated disorders. Findings and limits, study-wide: Because no CDR3 amino acid sequences were shared across subjects by expanded clones, private repertoires were suggested in all groups. HTLV-1-associated myelopathy ranked highest for TCR clonal expansion and multiple sclerosis lowest, beneath healthy controls.

V was cut by 5 bases and J by 6 bases, with 16 bases left in between. The CDR3 is 14 amino acids. Germline loops: CDR1 MNHEY, CDR2 SVGEGT. Synthesis of cDNA used 5'RACE (with 10-nucleotide random UMIs). Per sequencing run, 15-18 subjects together gave over 190 million TCR-beta sequences. MiXCR, applied by TCRdb to the 5' RACE reads, yields one record per CDR3 protein. The table includes approximately 29,000 distinct CDR3 sequences, more than 10% detected once. This chain joins TRBV6-2 or TRBV6-3 and TRBJ1-1; possible D gene TRBD1, 6 bases. Sequencing was done on a sample of PBMCs. This TCR came from a man between 60 and 75 years old in good health. CDR3 loop: CASSPRGHLPEAFF. The CDR3, as DNA: TGTGCCAGCAGTCCTAGGGGACACCTCCCTGAAGCTTTCTTT.